This T cell receptor beta chain originates from a study of PD-L1 blockade in urothelial cancer. The CDR3 has 14 amino acids. The germline V gene has CDR1 KGHSH and CDR2 LQKENI. Trimming removed 3 bases from V and 2 bases from J, with 9 bases in between. Method: immunoSEQ multiplex PCR; TCRdb's copy keeps in-frame clones and lacks some. Here the sample spans tens of thousands of clones, about nine tenths being singletons. The chain uses TRBV18 and TRBJ2-3, with D perhaps matching TRBD2 (5 bases). Sample: PBMCs, taken around atezolizumab (anti-PD-L1) treatment. The sequence was obtained from a woman between 65 and 79 years old with urothelial cancer. This CDR3 reads CASSPRGHTDTQYF. CDR3 sequence (DNA): TGTGCCAGCTCACCTCGGGGTCACACAGATACGCAGTATTTT.